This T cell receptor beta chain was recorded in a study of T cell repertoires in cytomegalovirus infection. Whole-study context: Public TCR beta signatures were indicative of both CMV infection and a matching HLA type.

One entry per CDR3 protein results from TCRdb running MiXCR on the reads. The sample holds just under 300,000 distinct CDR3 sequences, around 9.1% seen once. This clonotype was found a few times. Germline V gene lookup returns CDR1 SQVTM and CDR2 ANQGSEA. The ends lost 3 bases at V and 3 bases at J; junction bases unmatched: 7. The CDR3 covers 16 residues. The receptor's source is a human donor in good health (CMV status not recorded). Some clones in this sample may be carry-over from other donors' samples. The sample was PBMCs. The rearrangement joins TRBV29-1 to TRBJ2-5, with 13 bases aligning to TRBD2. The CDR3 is CSVDPTSGGAEETQYF. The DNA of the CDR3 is TGCAGCGTTGACCCCACTAGCGGGGGGGCCGAAGAGACCCAGTACTTC.